A selection of T cell receptor beta chains follows, all from one sample in a study of T-cell memory formation after mild COVID-19. Each CDR3 protein is one row after TCRdb ran MiXCR on the 5' RACE reads. The sample includes 220,000 or so distinct CDR3 sequences, roughly 10% of them seen just once. The sample consisted of PBMCs or a T cell subset sorted from them (not recorded which). These receptors were taken from a man aged 18 to 30 who had mild COVID-19 (a few samples of this study predate the infection). Cell type and time point are not known. CDR3s include the opening cysteine and the closing phenylalanine or tryptophan. Each record gives: V gene, D gene, clone size, J gene, CDR3 protein, CDR3 DNA. D genes are given only for firm matches. Size values are once, few and many counts, or a class for expanded clones, and some rows have none.

v_gene: TRBV6-2/TRBV6-3; d_gene: NA; abundance: NA; j_gene: TRBJ2-3; CDR3aa: CASSQGRQDTQYF; CDR3nt: TGTGCCAGCAGTCAAGGAAGACAAGATACGCAGTATTTT
v_gene: TRBV23-1; d_gene: NA; abundance: NA; j_gene: TRBJ2-7; CDR3aa: CASSHLDRLLTYEQYF; CDR3nt: TGCGCCAGCAGTCACCTGGACAGATTACTCACCTACGAGCAGTACTTC
v_gene: TRBV7-9; d_gene: NA; abundance: NA; j_gene: TRBJ2-3; CDR3aa: CASSLNQGTDTQYF; CDR3nt: TGTGCCAGCAGCTTAAACCAGGGCACAGATACGCAGTATTTT
v_gene: TRBV20-1; d_gene: NA; abundance: NA; j_gene: TRBJ1-1; CDR3aa: CSARRRRNTEAFF; CDR3nt: TGCAGTGCTCGAAGACGGAGGAACACTGAAGCTTTCTTT
v_gene: TRBV29-1; d_gene: NA; abundance: NA; j_gene: TRBJ1-5; CDR3aa: CSVVTQDDQPQHF; CDR3nt: TGCAGCGTTGTAACACAGGACGATCAGCCCCAGCATTTT
v_gene: TRBV7-2; d_gene: NA; abundance: many; j_gene: TRBJ2-3; CDR3aa: CASSLGWGADTQYF; CDR3nt: TGTGCCAGCAGCTTAGGGTGGGGCGCAGATACGCAGTATTTT
v_gene: TRBV3-1; d_gene: TRBD1; abundance: NA; j_gene: TRBJ1-1; CDR3aa: CASSQTGGDTEAFF; CDR3nt: TGTGCCAGCAGCCAAACAGGGGGTGATACTGAAGCTTTCTTT
v_gene: TRBV20-1; d_gene: NA; abundance: NA; j_gene: TRBJ2-3; CDR3aa: CSAAGALGTQYF; CDR3nt: TGCAGTGCTGCCGGGGCTCTGGGTACGCAGTATTTT
v_gene: TRBV7-2; d_gene: NA; abundance: NA; j_gene: TRBJ1-1; CDR3aa: CASRQGGSTEAFF; CDR3nt: TGTGCCAGCAGGCAAGGGGGTAGCACTGAAGCTTTCTTT
v_gene: TRBV4-1; d_gene: NA; abundance: many; j_gene: TRBJ1-1; CDR3aa: CASSPRALNTEAFF; CDR3nt: TGCGCCAGCAGCCCTAGAGCTTTGAACACTGAAGCTTTCTTT
v_gene: TRBV5-1; d_gene: TRBD1; abundance: NA; j_gene: TRBJ2-3; CDR3aa: CASRRGQATDTQYF; CDR3nt: TGCGCCAGCAGGCGCGGACAGGCCACAGATACGCAGTATTTT
v_gene: TRBV7-2; d_gene: TRBD1; abundance: NA; j_gene: TRBJ2-1; CDR3aa: CASSSGTGSYNEQFF; CDR3nt: TGTGCCAGCAGCTCCGGGACAGGGTCTTACAATGAGCAGTTCTTC
v_gene: TRBV10-3; d_gene: NA; abundance: NA; j_gene: TRBJ2-3; CDR3aa: CAISVGGDGTQYF; CDR3nt: TGTGCCATCAGTGTAGGTGGGGATGGTACGCAGTATTTT
v_gene: TRBV27; d_gene: NA; abundance: few; j_gene: TRBJ1-5; CDR3aa: CASSSEGGNQPQHF; CDR3nt: TGTGCCAGCAGTTCAGAAGGGGGCAATCAGCCCCAGCATTTT
v_gene: TRBV6-1; d_gene: TRBD1; abundance: many; j_gene: TRBJ2-3; CDR3aa: CASSEARQGAGTDTQYF; CDR3nt: TGTGCCAGCAGTGAAGCTCGACAGGGGGCCGGCACAGATACGCAGTATTTT
v_gene: TRBV4-1; d_gene: NA; abundance: few; j_gene: TRBJ1-5; CDR3aa: CASSQEASGSNQPQHF; CDR3nt: TGCGCCAGCAGCCAAGAAGCTTCAGGGAGCAATCAGCCCCAGCATTTT
v_gene: TRBV9; d_gene: NA; abundance: NA; j_gene: TRBJ2-2; CDR3aa: CASSVEGTGELFF; CDR3nt: TGTGCCAGCAGCGTAGAAGGTACCGGGGAGCTGTTTTTT
v_gene: TRBV10-2; d_gene: TRBD1; abundance: NA; j_gene: TRBJ2-7; CDR3aa: CASRGGQGLTYEQYF; CDR3nt: TGCGCCAGCAGGGGGGGACAGGGGCTAACCTACGAGCAGTACTTC
v_gene: TRBV20-1; d_gene: NA; abundance: few; j_gene: TRBJ1-2; CDR3aa: CSAREVYGYTF; CDR3nt: TGCAGTGCCCGAGAGGTGTATGGCTACACCTTC
v_gene: TRBV4-2; d_gene: NA; abundance: many; j_gene: TRBJ2-7; CDR3aa: CASSPGQGNREQYF; CDR3nt: TGTGCCAGCAGCCCTGGGCAGGGGAATCGGGAGCAGTACTTC
v_gene: TRBV7-8; d_gene: NA; abundance: few; j_gene: TRBJ2-3; CDR3aa: CASSLAIRSTDTQYF; CDR3nt: TGTGCCAGCAGCTTAGCGATTCGCAGCACAGATACGCAGTATTTT
v_gene: TRBV6-5; d_gene: NA; abundance: few; j_gene: TRBJ1-2; CDR3aa: CASSSGRGYTF; CDR3nt: TGTGCCAGCAGTTCGGGACGTGGCTACACCTTC
v_gene: TRBV7-2; d_gene: NA; abundance: NA; j_gene: TRBJ1-2; CDR3aa: CASTPWGVDYGYTF; CDR3nt: TGTGCCAGCACCCCATGGGGGGTTGACTATGGCTACACCTTC
v_gene: TRBV12-3/TRBV12-4; d_gene: NA; abundance: many; j_gene: TRBJ2-2; CDR3aa: CASSVRGANTGELFF; CDR3nt: TGTGCCAGCAGTGTCCGGGGGGCTAACACCGGGGAGCTGTTTTTT
v_gene: TRBV30; d_gene: NA; abundance: NA; j_gene: TRBJ1-4; CDR3aa: CAWRGATNEKLFF; CDR3nt: TGTGCCTGGAGGGGAGCAACTAATGAAAAACTGTTTTTT
v_gene: TRBV7-2; d_gene: NA; abundance: NA; j_gene: TRBJ1-2; CDR3aa: CASSSAQGFGGYTF; CDR3nt: TGTGCCAGCAGCTCCGCCCAGGGATTCGGGGGCTACACCTTC